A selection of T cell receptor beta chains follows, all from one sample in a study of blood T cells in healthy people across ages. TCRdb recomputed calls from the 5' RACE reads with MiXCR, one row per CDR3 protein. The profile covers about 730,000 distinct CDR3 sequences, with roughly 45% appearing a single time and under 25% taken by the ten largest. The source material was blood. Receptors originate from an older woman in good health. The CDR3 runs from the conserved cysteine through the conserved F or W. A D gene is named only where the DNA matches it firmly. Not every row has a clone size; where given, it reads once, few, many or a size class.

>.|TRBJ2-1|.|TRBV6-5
TGTGCCAGCAAGGGACTGATACTAGATGAGCAGTTCTTC
CASKGLILDEQFF
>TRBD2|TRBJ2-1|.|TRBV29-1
TGCAGCGTCGCACTGAGGACTAGTGACAATGAGCAGTTCTTC
CSVALRTSDNEQFF
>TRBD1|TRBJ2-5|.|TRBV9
TGTGCCAGCAGCGTCCGGGACAGGTACCAAGAGACCCAGTACTTC
CASSVRDRYQETQYF
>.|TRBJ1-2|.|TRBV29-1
TGCAGCGTTGGGGACGTCTATGGCTACACCTTC
CSVGDVYGYTF
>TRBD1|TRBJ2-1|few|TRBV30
TGTGCCTGGGGGCTGCGGGACAGGGTCAATGAGCAGTTCTTC
CAWGLRDRVNEQFF
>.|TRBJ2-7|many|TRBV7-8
TGTGCCAGCAGCTTAGATAGCGTCTACGAGCAGTACTTC
CASSLDSVYEQYF
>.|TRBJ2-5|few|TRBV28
.
CASSTSFKRGPPEETQYF
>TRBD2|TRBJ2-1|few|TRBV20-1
TGCAGTGCTAGAGAAAGACTAGCGGGGTTCTATGAGCAGTTCTTC
CSARERLAGFYEQFF
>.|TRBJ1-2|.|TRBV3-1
TGTGCCAGCAGCCAAGGGACACGGGGCTACACCTTC
CASSQGTRGYTF
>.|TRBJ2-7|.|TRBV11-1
TGTGCCAGCAGCTTAGCTGGGGGTCTCGCCGAGCAGTACTTC
CASSLAGGLAEQYF
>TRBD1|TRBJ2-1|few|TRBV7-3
TGTGCCAGCAGCTTAAGGGACAGGGGCCCCAATGAGCAGTTCTTC
CASSLRDRGPNEQFF
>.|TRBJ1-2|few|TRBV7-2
TGTGCCAGCAGCTTAGCCAGTAGAGCTAACTATGGCTACACCTTC
CASSLASRANYGYTF
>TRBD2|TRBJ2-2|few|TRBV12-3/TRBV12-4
TGTGCCAGCAGTTTTTTTAGCGGGGGAACCGGGGAGCTGTTTTTT
CASSFFSGGTGELFF
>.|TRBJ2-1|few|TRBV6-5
TGTGCCAGCAGTTACGAGGGGGGGGAATACAATGAGCAGTTCTTC
CASSYEGGEYNEQFF
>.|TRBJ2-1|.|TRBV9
TGTGCCAGCAGCGTAGGTGAGGGGGTGGATGAGCAGTTCTTC
CASSVGEGVDEQFF
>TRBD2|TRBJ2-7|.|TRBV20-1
TGCAGTGCTAGAGATCCCGGGGGGGGCGACGAGCAGTACTTC
CSARDPGGGDEQYF
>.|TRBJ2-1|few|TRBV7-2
TGTGCCAGCAGCTTAGAAAGATACAATGAGCAGTTCTTC
CASSLERYNEQFF
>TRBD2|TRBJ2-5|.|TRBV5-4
TGTGCCAGCGGCGGGGGACCACAAGAGACCCAGTACTTC
CASGGGPQETQYF
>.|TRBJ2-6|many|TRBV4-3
TGCGCCAGCAGCCCGCGGATCTCTGGGGCCAACGTCCTGACTTTC
CASSPRISGANVLTF
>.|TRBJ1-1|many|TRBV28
TGTGCCAGCAGCGCCTCGACTCTCCTGCGAGGGACGCCTAACACTGAAGCTTTCTTT
CASSASTLLRGTPNTEAFF
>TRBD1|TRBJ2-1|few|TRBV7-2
TGTGCCAGCAGCTACGACAGGGGGCGGCAGTTCTTC
CASSYDRGRQFF
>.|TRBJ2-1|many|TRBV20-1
TGCAGTGCTAAATTCTTACACCGGGACCACAATGAGCAGTTCTTC
CSAKFLHRDHNEQFF
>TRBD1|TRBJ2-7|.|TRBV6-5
TGTGCCAGCAGTTACCCTGACCCCCGGGACAGGGGTCTCTACGAGCAGTACTTC
CASSYPDPRDRGLYEQYF
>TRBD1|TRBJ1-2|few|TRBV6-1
TGTGCCAGCAGCCTAACCCATGGACAGGGGGCGCCGAGAGGCTACACCTTC
CASSLTHGQGAPRGYTF
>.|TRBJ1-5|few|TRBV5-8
TGTGCCAGCAGCCTTGGTTTGGGGAATCAGCCCCAGCATTTT
CASSLGLGNQPQHF
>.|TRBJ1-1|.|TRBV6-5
TGTGCCAGCAGTTACGCGACCGCGGGGATGAACACTGAAGCTTTCTTT
CASSYATAGMNTEAFF
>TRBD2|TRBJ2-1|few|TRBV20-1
TGCAGTGCTAGGGAAACGGGAGGCCAGGGAAATGAGCAGTTCTTC
CSARETGGQGNEQFF
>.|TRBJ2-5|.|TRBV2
TGTGCCAGCAGCGAAATGGACCAAGAGACCCAGTACTTC
CASSEMDQETQYF
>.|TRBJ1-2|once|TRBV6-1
TGTGCCAGCAGTGAAGATTCCGGGGATGTTAGACTATCTGGCTACACCTTC
CASSEDSGDVRLSGYTF
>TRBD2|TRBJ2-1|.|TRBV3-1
TGTGCCAGCAGCCCCTGGACTAGCGGGGGACAGTTCTTC
CASSPWTSGGQFF
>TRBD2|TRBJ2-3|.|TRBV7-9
TGTGCCAGCAGCCTAACTAGCGGGAGTAAGGATACGCAGTATTTT
CASSLTSGSKDTQYF
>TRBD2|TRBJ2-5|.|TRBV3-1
TGTGCCAGCAGCCAAGATATAGCGGGGGGGCAAGAGACCCAGTACTTC
CASSQDIAGGQETQYF
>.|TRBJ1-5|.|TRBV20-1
TGCAGTGCTAGAGATAGGAGGGGTGGCGGGCAGCCCCAGCATTTT
CSARDRRGGGQPQHF
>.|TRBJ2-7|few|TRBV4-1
TGCGCCAGCAGCCAAGATTTTCCAAGAACCTACGAGCAGTACTTC
CASSQDFPRTYEQYF
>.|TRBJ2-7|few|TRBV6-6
TGTGCCAGCCTACGGGACCACATAGCCTACGAGCAGTACTTC
CASLRDHIAYEQYF
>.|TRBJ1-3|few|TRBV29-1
TGCAGCGGTACAGGGAATGGAAACACCATATATTTT
CSGTGNGNTIYF
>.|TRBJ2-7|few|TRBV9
TGTGCCAGCAGCGTAGACGGGGGCTCACCCTACGAGCAGTACTTC
CASSVDGGSPYEQYF
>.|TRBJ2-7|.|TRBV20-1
TGCAGTGCTAGAGATCCCCACAGTCACGGTCGCTCCTACGAGCAGTACTTC
CSARDPHSHGRSYEQYF
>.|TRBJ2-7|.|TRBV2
TGTGCCAGCAGTGTTGCCGCAGGGGCCTACGAGCAGTACTTC
CASSVAAGAYEQYF
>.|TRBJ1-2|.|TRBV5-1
TGCGCCAGCAGCTTGGACGGTACTAACTATGGCTACACCTTC
CASSLDGTNYGYTF
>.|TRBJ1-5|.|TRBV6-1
TGTGCCAGCAGGCTGACAGTTGGTATCAATCAGCCCCAGCATTTT
CASRLTVGINQPQHF
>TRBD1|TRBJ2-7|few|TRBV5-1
TGCGCCAGCAGCTCCGGACAGGGGGCCTTCGCGCGGCAGTACTTC
CASSSGQGAFARQYF
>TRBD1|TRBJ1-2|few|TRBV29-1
TGCAGCGATGGGACAGCGAACTATGGCTACACCTTC
CSDGTANYGYTF
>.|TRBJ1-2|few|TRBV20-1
TGCAGTGCTAGAGATGCGCTGATTCCCCTCGATGGCTACACCTTC
CSARDALIPLDGYTF
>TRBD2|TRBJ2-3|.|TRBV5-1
TGCGCCAGCAGCCCGCGACTAGCGGGAGACTTCGCAGATACGCAGTATTTT
CASSPRLAGDFADTQYF
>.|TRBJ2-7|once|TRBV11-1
TGTGCCAGCAGCTTAGCAGGGTCCGACTACGAGCAGTACTTC
CASSLAGSDYEQYF
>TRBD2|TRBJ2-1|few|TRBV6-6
TGTGCCAGCAGTTACTTCGGACTAGCGGGGGCCTACAATGAGCAGTTCTTC
CASSYFGLAGAYNEQFF
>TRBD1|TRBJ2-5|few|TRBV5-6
TGTGCCAGCAGCTTCCGGGACAGGTGGGCGGAGACCCAGTACTTC
CASSFRDRWAETQYF